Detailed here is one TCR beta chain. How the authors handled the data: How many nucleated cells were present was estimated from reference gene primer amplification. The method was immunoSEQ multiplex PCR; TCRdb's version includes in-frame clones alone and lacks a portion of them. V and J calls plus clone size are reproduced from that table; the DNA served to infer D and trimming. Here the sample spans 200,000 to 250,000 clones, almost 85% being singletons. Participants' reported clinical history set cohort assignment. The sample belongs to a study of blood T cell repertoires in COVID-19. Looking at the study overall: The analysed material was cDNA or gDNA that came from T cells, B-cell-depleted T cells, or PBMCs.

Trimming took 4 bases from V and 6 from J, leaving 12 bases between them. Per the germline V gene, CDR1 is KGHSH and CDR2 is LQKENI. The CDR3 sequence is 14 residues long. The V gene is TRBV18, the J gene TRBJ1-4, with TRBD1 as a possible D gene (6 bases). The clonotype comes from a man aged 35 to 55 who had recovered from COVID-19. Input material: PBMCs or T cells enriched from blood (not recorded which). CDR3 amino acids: CASSRTDRDEKLFF. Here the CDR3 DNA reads TGTGCCAGCTCACGGACGGACAGAGATGAAAAACTGTTTTTT.